This T cell receptor beta chain was recorded in a study of blood T cells in healthy people across ages. This clonotype was recorded a few times. Germline V gene lookup returns CDR1 SGHRS and CDR2 YFSETQ. With V trimmed by 3 bases and J by 1 base, 4 bases remained unmatched. The CDR3 loop spans 16 amino acids. Combining a sample-barcoded 5' primer with a J-beta primer mix, a second PCR ran for about 6 to 11 cycles. TCRdb recomputed calls from the 5' RACE reads with MiXCR, one row per CDR3 protein. The data show 500,000 to 600,000 distinct CDR3 sequences, roughly 28% seen once. This sequence joins TRBV5-1 and TRBJ2-3; TRBD2 agrees at 11 bases. The origin of this receptor is an older woman in good health. The sample taken for sequencing was blood. The CDR3 DNA reads as TGCGCCAGCAGCTCCCTGACTAGCGGGGGCACAGATACGCAGTATTTT. Its protein product is CASSSLTSGGTDTQYF.